This T cell receptor beta chain originates from a study of T cells in Graves' hyperthyroidism and ophthalmopathy. General study results and limits: In simple terms, a model built on 13 V-J features told ophthalmopathy apart from stable hyperthyroidism.

The junction had 7 bases not matched to a gene; V was cut back by 3 bases and J by 6 bases. The CDR3 contains 15 residues. CDR1 is MNHNS and CDR2 is SASEGT in the germline V gene. Points on this clonotype: Antigen: not known.

The CDR3 regions of TCR beta were amplified from RNA transcripts. Carried out on the TCR CDR3, a first-round RT-PCR used the HTBI primer set. Each CDR3 protein is one row after TCRdb ran MiXCR on the multiplex PCR reads. The repertoire consists of 250,000 or so distinct CDR3 sequences, with approximately 14% occurring once and the leading ten covering about an eighth. This sequence joins TRBV6-1 and TRBJ2-1; 8 bases line up with TRBD1. Sample: blood. This TCR was sampled from a woman aged 40 to 49 with Graves' hyperthyroidism that later progressed to Graves' ophthalmopathy. The CDR3 nucleotides are TGTGCCAGCAGTGAGGCAGGGGGCTGGCCCAATGAGCAGTTCTTC. This gives the protein CASSEAGGWPNEQFF.